The entry that follows covers one TCR beta chain sequence. TCRdb keeps only in-frame clones here, not all; method: immunoSEQ multiplex PCR. The data contain approximately 170,000 clones, just over 85% of them singletons. This sample stems from a study of blood T cell repertoires in COVID-19. CDR3 length equals 15 residues. With V trimmed by 4 bases and J by 5 bases, 6 bases remained unmatched. The germline gives CDR1 MGHRA, CDR2 YSYEKL. This receptor was taken from a man over 45 with active or convalescent COVID-19. The chain combines TRBV4-1 with TRBJ2-5; 11 nucleotides match TRBD2. The sequencing sample was made of peripheral blood. CDR3 loop: CASSLRLAGRETQYF. The CDR3 DNA reads TGCGCCAGCAGCCTCCGACTAGCGGGGCGGGAGACCCAGTACTTC.